The 15 T cell receptor beta chains below were found in one sample sequenced in a study of shared clonotypes between healthy human individuals. Assay used: immunoSEQ multiplex PCR; TCRdb lists only in-frame clones, some missing. The profile covers roughly 2 million clones, with more than 90% appearing a single time and over 0.1% taken by the ten largest. The sequencing input was naive CD4+ T cells sorted from blood. As to subset: CD45RA+ positively selected. Receptors originate from a man in his late teens or twenties in good health.

The V call is TRBV11-3, the J call TRBJ2-7; 8 positions agree with TRBD1. Germline V gene sequence: CDR1 SGHNT, CDR2 YENEEA. The CDR3 sequence is 15 residues long. Trimming at V came to 5 bases and at J to 3 bases, leaving 9 bases not matched to a gene. CDR3 sequence reads: CASSPDDRGGYEQYF. The CDR3 DNA reads as TGTGCCAGCAGCCCCGATGACAGGGGAGGCTACGAGCAGTACTTC.

The chain uses TRBV2 and TRBJ2-1; D is possibly TRBD2 (6 bases). V lost 6 bases, J lost 0 bases, and 9 bases lay in between. Per the germline V gene, CDR1 is SNHLY and CDR2 is FYNNEI. The CDR3 covers 14 residues. The DNA of the CDR3 is TGTGCCAGCAGCTCGCGGGGCTCCTACAATGAGCAGTTCTTC. Amino acids: CASSSRGSYNEQFF.

This chain connects TRBV5-1 to TRBJ2-3, with a possible D match to TRBD2 (6 bases). Germline lookup yields CDR1 SGHRS and CDR2 YFSETQ. The CDR3 sequence is 16 residues long. V was trimmed by 4 bases and J by 3 bases, leaving 18 bases between them. This chain's CDR3 is CASSRAAGRSTDTQYF. The CDR3 DNA follows: TGCGCCAGCAGCCGGGCGGCGGGGAGGTCAACAGATACGCAGTATTTT.

The rearrangement uses TRBV7-9 and TRBJ2-7; 11 nucleotides align to TRBD1. The V gene end was trimmed by 5 bases and the J gene end by 7 bases; junction bases not matched to a gene: 16. The CDR3 loop spans 17 amino acids. Germline V lookup: CDR1 SEHNR, CDR2 FQNEAQ (reference sequence). CDR3 sequence: CASSPTLGQGANREQYF. For the CDR3, the DNA is TGTGCCAGCAGCCCTACACTAGGACAGGGGGCAAATCGGGAGCAGTACTTC.

The chain recombines TRBV10-2 with TRBJ1-1; 7 positions match TRBD1. This CDR3 contains 14 residues. The J segment lost 1 base and the V segment lost 3 bases, leaving 2 bases of the junction unmatched. Germline V CDR1 and CDR2: WSHSY, SAAADI. Written as DNA, the CDR3 is TGCGCCAGCAGTGAACAGGGGACGAACACTGAAGCTTTCTTT. The encoded protein is CASSEQGTNTEAFF.

The chain links TRBV7-9 to TRBJ2-5; no firm D call. The V end lost 4 bases, the J end lost 10 bases, and 13 bases lay between the germline ends. The CDR3 runs 12 residues. Germline V gene sequence: CDR1 SEHNR, CDR2 FQNEAQ (reference sequence). CDR3 DNA sequence: TGTGCCAGCAGCTCCGTCGGGTGGGGCCAGTACTTC. Protein product: CASSSVGWGQYF.

V is TRBV20-1 and J is TRBJ1-2; D unclear. V was cut by 3 bases and J by 7 bases, with 3 bases left in between. CDR1 is DFQATT, CDR2 SNEGSKA, per germline (reference sequence). The CDR3 has 9 residues. This chain's CDR3 is CSASSGYTF. CDR3 bases: TGCAGTGCTAGTAGTGGCTACACCTTC.

This chain joins TRBV4-3 and TRBJ2-1; 8 nucleotides align to TRBD1. The CDR3 spans 16 residues. CDR1 is LGHNA, CDR2 YSLEER, per germline. V shed 1 base and J 2 bases; nucleotides not matched to a gene: 4. CDR3 amino acids: CASSQGLGQAYNEQFF. CDR3 sequence (DNA): TGCGCCAGCAGCCAAGGTCTGGGACAGGCCTACAATGAGCAGTTCTTC.

In regard to this clone: This sample includes further DNA sequences coding for the same CDR3. This chain links TRBV30 with TRBJ2-5, with D hard to call. CDR3 length equals 12 residues. Germline lookup yields CDR1 GTSNPN and CDR2 SVGIG (reference sequence). Trimming removed 0 bases at V and 6 bases at J, with 8 bases between. CDR3 amino acids: CAWSVPPKTQYF. For the CDR3, the DNA is TGTGCCTGGAGTGTACCTCCGAAGACCCAGTACTTC. Full variable domain (rest looked up from reference TRBV30 and TRBJ2-5): SQTIHQWPATLVQPVGSPLSLECTVEGTSNPNLYWYRQAAGRGLQLLFYSVGIGQISSEVPQNLSASRPQDRQFILSSKKLLLSDSGFYLCAWSVPPKTQYFGPGTRLLVL.

The chain links TRBV30 to TRBJ1-2; tentative D call: TRBD1 (6 bases). The CDR3 consists of 16 residues. V dropped 3 bases and J dropped 8 bases, with 25 bases sitting between them. CDR1 and CDR2 (germline): GTSNPN, SVGIG (reference sequence). This CDR3 is CAWSARIGAGVLGYTF. As DNA, the CDR3 is TGTGCCTGGAGCGCTCGGATTGGCGCAGGGGTCCTAGGCTACACCTTC.

This CDR3 is CASSYGQGALETQYF. The CDR3 DNA is TGTGCCAGCAGTTACGGGCAGGGGGCTTTGGAGACCCAGTACTTC. V gene TRBV6-6 combines with J gene TRBJ2-5, with 8 bases identical to TRBD1. CDR3 length: 15 residues. Germline CDR1 is MNHNY and CDR2 is SVGAGI (reference sequence). The V and J ends lost 2 bases and 5 bases, in that order; junction bases with no gene match: 7.

The chain has TRBV7-2 and TRBJ2-5; tentatively, D is TRBD2 (5 bases). Trimming took 7 bases from V and 4 from J, leaving 13 bases between them. The germline V gene has CDR1 SGHTA and CDR2 FQGNSA. The CDR3 covers 13 residues. The CDR3 region is CASTLGVLETQYF. The CDR3 nucleotides read TGTGCCAGCACCCTGGGAGTCTTAGAGACCCAGTACTTC.

V is TRBV7-9 and J is TRBJ2-4, with 7 bases that match TRBD2. Germline CDR1 is SEHNR and CDR2 is FQNEAQ (reference sequence). The CDR3 loop spans 15 amino acids. The junction had 8 bases not matched to a gene; V was cut back by 1 base and J by 8 bases. CDR3 nucleotides: TGTGCCAGCAGCTTAGTGTCCGTCCGGGGGGACATTCAGTACTTC. Its translation is CASSLVSVRGDIQYF. The full variable domain, rest sourced from reference TRBV7-9 and TRBJ2-4, is DTGVSQNPRHKITKRGQNVTFRCDPISEHNRLYWYRQTLGQGPEFLTYFQNEAQLEKSRLLSDRFSAERPKGSFSTLEIQRTEQGDSAMYLCASSLVSVRGDIQYFGAGTRLSVL.

The rearrangement joins TRBV13 to TRBJ2-7, with TRBD2 matching over 7 bases. This CDR3 has 14 amino acids. CDR1 is PRHDT and CDR2 is FYEKMQ in the germline V gene (reference sequence). After removal of 3 bases from V and 7 bases from J, the junction contained 9 bases not matched to a gene. The CDR3 loop reads CASSFFGRPREQYF. As DNA, the CDR3 is TGTGCCAGCAGCTTTTTCGGGAGGCCACGGGAGCAGTACTTC.

This sequence joins TRBV5-1 and TRBJ2-5; 9 nucleotides line up with TRBD2. V lost 0 bases to trimming and J lost 0 bases; unmatched junction nucleotides: 6. CDR1 is SGHRS and CDR2 is YFSETQ in the germline V gene. The CDR3 has 17 amino acids. CDR3 region: CASSLGVLAGYQETQYF. In DNA form, the CDR3 reads TGCGCCAGCAGCTTGGGTGTCCTAGCGGGATACCAAGAGACCCAGTACTTC.